The present TCR beta chain was sequenced within a study of Tregs in tolerant kidney transplant recipients. Study-wide results and caveats: The small number of patients limits these findings pending further validation.

TCRdb keeps only in-frame clones here, not all; method: immunoSEQ multiplex PCR. The table includes 200,000 to 300,000 clones, 65% to 85% detected once. In the case of this clone: Its cognate antigen is unknown.

This CDR3 spans 16 amino acids. Trimming stripped 4 bases from V and 7 bases from J, with 23 bases between. Germline V gives CDR1 SGHNT, CDR2 YYREEE (reference sequence). The genes are TRBV5-4 and TRBJ2-5; D possibly uses TRBD1 or TRBD2 (7 bases each). This TCR came from a human donor in good health. The sample taken for sequencing was CD4+ T cells from blood. The CDR3 is CASSPGTAGTSGTQYF. CDR3 DNA sequence: TGTGCCAGCAGCCCCGGGACAGCGGGGACATCGGGGACCCAGTACTTC. Full variable domain (rest looked up from reference TRBV5-4 and TRBJ2-5): ETGVTQSPTHLIKTRGQQVTLRCSSQSGHNTVSWYQQALGQGPQFIFQYYREEENGRGNFPPRFSGLQFPNYSSELNVNALELDDSALYLCASSPGTAGTSGTQYFGPGTRLLVL.